This is a list of T cell receptor beta chains from one sample in a study of blood T cell repertoires in COVID-19. Here immunoSEQ multiplex PCR was the method, and the copy in TCRdb shows in-frame clones only, minus some. This table holds over 250,000 clones, over 75% found once. Sequencing input: PBMCs or T cells enriched from blood (not recorded which). These receptors came from a woman aged 30 to 39 who had recovered from COVID-19. The conserved cysteine and the conserved F or W are not part of the CDR3 here. A D gene is named only where the DNA matches it firmly.

d_call	cdr3_length	j_call	v_call	cdr3_aa
-	9	TRBJ1-2	TRBV29-1	SVGEPDGYT
TRBD1	12	TRBJ1-1	TRBV3-1/TRBV3-2	ASSQGRQGAEAF
TRBD1	12	TRBJ1-2	TRBV6-4	ASRPGQGEGGYT
-	12	TRBJ1-5	TRBV7-2	ASSLVEGYQPQH
-	12	TRBJ2-7	TRBV29-1	SVEDRYSSYEQY
-	11	TRBJ1-1	TRBV3-1/TRBV3-2	ASSQERYTEAF
-	12	TRBJ1-2	TRBV19	ASSISGGAHGYT
TRBD2	13	TRBJ2-3	TRBV5-1	ASSRGDHSTDTQY
TRBD1	13	TRBJ1-2	TRBV7-9	ASSSDREPNYGYT
TRBD2	14	TRBJ2-3	TRBV5-1	ASSLTSGGPADTQY
-	14	TRBJ2-5	TRBV15	ATSREGTETSRAQY
-	11	TRBJ1-1	TRBV3-1/TRBV3-2	ASSPTRNTEAF